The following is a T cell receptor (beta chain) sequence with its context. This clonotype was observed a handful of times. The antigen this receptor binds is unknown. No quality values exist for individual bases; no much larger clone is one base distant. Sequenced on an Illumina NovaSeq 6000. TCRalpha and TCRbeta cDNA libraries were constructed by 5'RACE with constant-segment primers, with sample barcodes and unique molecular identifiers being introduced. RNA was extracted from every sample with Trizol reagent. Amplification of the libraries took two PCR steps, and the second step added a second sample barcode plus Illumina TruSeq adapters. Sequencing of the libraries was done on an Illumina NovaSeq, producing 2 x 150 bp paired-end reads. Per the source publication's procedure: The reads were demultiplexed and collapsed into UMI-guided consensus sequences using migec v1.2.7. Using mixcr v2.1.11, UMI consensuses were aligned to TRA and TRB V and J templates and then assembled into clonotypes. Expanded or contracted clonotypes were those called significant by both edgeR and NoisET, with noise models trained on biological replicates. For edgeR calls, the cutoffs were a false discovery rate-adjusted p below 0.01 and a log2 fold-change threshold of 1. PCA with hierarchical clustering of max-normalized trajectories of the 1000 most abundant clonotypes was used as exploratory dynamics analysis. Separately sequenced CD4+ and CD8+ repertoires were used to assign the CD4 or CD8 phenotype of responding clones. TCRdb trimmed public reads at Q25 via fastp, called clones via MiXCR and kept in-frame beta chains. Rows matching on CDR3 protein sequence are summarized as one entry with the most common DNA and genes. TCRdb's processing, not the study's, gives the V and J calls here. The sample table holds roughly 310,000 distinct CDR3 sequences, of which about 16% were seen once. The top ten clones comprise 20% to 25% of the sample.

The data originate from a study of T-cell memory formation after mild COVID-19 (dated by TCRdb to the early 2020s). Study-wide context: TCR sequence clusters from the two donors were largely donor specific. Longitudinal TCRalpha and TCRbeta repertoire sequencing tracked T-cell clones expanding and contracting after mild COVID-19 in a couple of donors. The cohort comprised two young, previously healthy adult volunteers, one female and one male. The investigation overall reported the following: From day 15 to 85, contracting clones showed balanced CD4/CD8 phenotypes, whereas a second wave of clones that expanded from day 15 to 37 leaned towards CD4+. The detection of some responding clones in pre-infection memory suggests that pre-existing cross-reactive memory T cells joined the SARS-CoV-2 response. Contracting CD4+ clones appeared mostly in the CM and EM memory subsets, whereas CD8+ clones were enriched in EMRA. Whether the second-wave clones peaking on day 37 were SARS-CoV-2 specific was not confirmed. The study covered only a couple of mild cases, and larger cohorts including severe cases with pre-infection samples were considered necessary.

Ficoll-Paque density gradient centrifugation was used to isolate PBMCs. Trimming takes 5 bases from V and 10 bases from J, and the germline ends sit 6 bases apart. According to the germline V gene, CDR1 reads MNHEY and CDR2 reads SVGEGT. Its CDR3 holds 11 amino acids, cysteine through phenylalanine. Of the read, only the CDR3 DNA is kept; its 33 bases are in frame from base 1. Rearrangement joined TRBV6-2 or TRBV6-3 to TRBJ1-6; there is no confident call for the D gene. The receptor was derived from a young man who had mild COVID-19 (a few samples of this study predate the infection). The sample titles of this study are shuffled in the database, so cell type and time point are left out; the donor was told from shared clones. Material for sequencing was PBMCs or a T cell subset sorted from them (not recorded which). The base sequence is TGTGCCAGCAGTCAGTCGTCACCCCTCCACTTT. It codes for CASSQSSPLHF.